The rows below give T cell receptor beta chains drawn from one sample of a study of CD8+ T cells in alopecia areata. Only in-frame clones appear in the TCRdb table, and some are missing; sequencing was by immunoSEQ multiplex PCR. The data contain about 210,000 clones, about 58% of them seen just once; the ten biggest clones take up 1.6%. The sample was CD4+ T cells sorted from blood, taken at week 4, from a patient treated with tofacitinib. The origin of the receptors is a human donor with alopecia areata. CDR3s include the opening cysteine and the closing phenylalanine or tryptophan. A D gene is named only where the DNA matches it firmly. Only some rows state a clone size, as once, few, many or a class for expanded clones.

d_gene,j_gene,v_gene,abundance,CDR3aa,CDR3nt
.,TRBJ2-7,TRBV29-1,few,CSAWGQGGEYF,TGCAGCGCCTGGGGGCAGGGCGGGGAGTACTTC
.,TRBJ1-5,TRBV18,few,CASSPFQQGNQPQHF,TGTGCCAGCTCACCGTTTCAACAGGGCAATCAGCCCCAGCATTTT
TRBD1,TRBJ1-1,TRBV2,.,CASRIYTGGNTEAFF,TGTGCCAGCAGAATCTACACAGGGGGAAACACTGAAGCTTTCTTT
.,TRBJ2-7,TRBV6-1,many,CASSETLEQYF,TGTGCCAGCAGTGAAACCCTAGAGCAGTACTTC
.,TRBJ2-3,TRBV9,.,CASSVGTDTQYF,TGTGCCAGCAGCGTAGGAACGGATACGCAGTATTTT
TRBD1,TRBJ2-6,TRBV9,few,CASSALGTGSGANVLTF,TGTGCCAGCAGCGCTCTTGGGACAGGATCTGGGGCCAACGTCCTGACTTTC
TRBD1,TRBJ1-2,TRBV30,.,CAWSTGQGGGLSSGYTF,TGTGCCTGGAGTACGGGACAGGGAGGGGGGTTGTCAAGTGGCTACACCTTC
.,TRBJ2-3,TRBV6-5,.,CASSGGQPTDTQYF,TGTGCCAGCAGCGGGGGACAGCCCACAGATACGCAGTATTTT
.,TRBJ2-2,TRBV29-1,.,CSVAPTGTGELFF,TGCAGCGTTGCACCTACAGGTACCGGGGAGCTGTTTTTT
.,TRBJ1-5,TRBV30,.,CAWSRRGTFGGHQPQHF,TGTGCCTGGAGTAGGAGGGGGACCTTCGGTGGCCATCAGCCCCAGCATTTT
.,TRBJ2-3,TRBV29-1,.,CSGRRGAGADTQYF,TGCAGCGGAAGGAGGGGGGCGGGAGCAGATACGCAGTATTTT
TRBD1,TRBJ2-1,TRBV25-1,once,CASSTYGTGDSNEQFF,TGTGCCAGCAGTACCTATGGGACAGGGGATTCCAATGAGCAGTTCTTC
.,TRBJ2-6,TRBV7-6,.,CASSLQPTGSGANVLTF,TGTGCCAGCAGCCTACAACCTACAGGCTCTGGGGCCAACGTCCTGACTTTC
TRBD1,TRBJ2-3,TRBV18,few,CASSQQGTDTQYF,TGTGCCAGCTCGCAACAGGGGACAGATACGCAGTATTTT
TRBD1,TRBJ2-7,TRBV11-2,few,CASSFGQNRGGEQYF,TGTGCCAGCAGCTTCGGGCAGAACAGGGGCGGCGAGCAGTACTTC
.,TRBJ1-4,TRBV7-2,.,CASSLGQAIATNEKLFF,TGTGCCAGCAGCTTAGGGCAGGCGATTGCAACTAATGAAAAACTGTTTTTT
.,TRBJ2-5,TRBV11-2,.,CASSQDGTAEETQYF,TGTGCCAGCAGCCAAGACGGGACGGCTGAAGAGACCCAGTACTTC
.,TRBJ2-7,TRBV13,once,CASSSNPPYEQYF,TGTGCCAGCAGCTCCAACCCTCCCTACGAGCAGTACTTC
TRBD1,TRBJ2-7,TRBV7-2,once,CASRTPGQGIYEQYF,TGTGCCAGCAGGACCCCGGGACAGGGGATCTACGAGCAGTACTTC
TRBD1,TRBJ2-7,TRBV6-5,.,CASSSSGQGDYEQYF,TGTGCCAGCAGTTCCTCGGGACAGGGGGATTACGAGCAGTACTTC
TRBD1,TRBJ1-2,TRBV29-1,.,CSAGDRGSNYGYTF,TGCAGCGCGGGGGACAGGGGAAGCAACTATGGCTACACCTTC
.,TRBJ2-5,TRBV25-1,.,CASSEQGRETQYF,TGTGCCAGCAGTGAACAGGGACGGGAGACCCAGTACTTC
.,TRBJ2-3,TRBV7-6,.,CASSLGTASTDTQYF,TGTGCCAGCAGCTTAGGGACAGCTAGCACAGATACGCAGTATTTT
TRBD2,TRBJ2-1,TRBV18,.,CASSYGLAGDNEQFF,TGTGCCAGCTCATACGGACTAGCGGGGGACAATGAGCAGTTCTTC
TRBD1,TRBJ1-1,TRBV5-1,few,CASSSIGRTGDTEAFF,TGCGCCAGCAGCTCTATAGGTCGGACAGGGGACACTGAAGCTTTCTTT
.,TRBJ2-1,TRBV4-3,many,CASSQEGTHNEQFF,TGCGCCAGCAGCCAAGAAGGGACTCACAATGAGCAGTTCTTC
.,TRBJ2-3,TRBV29-1,few,CSAGPQGQYF,TGCAGCGCCGGACCCCAGGGGCAGTATTTT
.,TRBJ1-2,TRBV6-5,.,CASSYGTNYGYTF,TGTGCCAGCAGTTACGGGACAAACTATGGCTACACCTTC
.,TRBJ1-2,TRBV19,many,CASSIFQTTKYYYGYTF,TGTGCCAGTAGTATTTTCCAGACGACTAAATATTACTATGGCTACACCTTC
.,TRBJ2-7,TRBV29-1,.,CSVKPGVGGEQYF,TGCAGCGTGAAGCCAGGGGTAGGTGGCGAGCAGTACTTC